The present T cell receptor (beta chain) was sequenced within a study of blood T cell repertoires in COVID-19. Study at large: In each case, the material was cDNA or gDNA derived from T cells, B-cell-depleted T cells, or PBMCs.

Generated by immunoSEQ multiplex PCR, the TCRdb table keeps only in-frame clones and is missing some. The sample lists about 670,000 clones, about 87% occurring once. CDR3 size: 13 residues. V was clipped by 7 bases and J by 5 bases; unmatched bases: 7. Germline V gives CDR1 LNHDA, CDR2 SQIVND (reference sequence). This clone was seen more than once but under ten times. This TCR derives from a woman aged 18-29 years with acute or convalescent COVID-19. This chain links TRBV19 with TRBJ1-1; TRBD1 matches 7 bases. Sequences were obtained from peripheral blood. CDR3 protein: CASTRQGRTEAFF. DNA for the CDR3: TGTGCCAGTACCCGACAGGGACGGACTGAAGCTTTCTTT.